This paragraph covers one T cell receptor beta chain sequence. Its target is unknown. Primers included in the PCR were 60 Vbeta and 13 Jbeta primers. The repertoire was sequenced with immunoSEQ multiplex PCR; TCRdb's copy has only in-frame clones and lacks some. In the table there are roughly 200,000 clones, roughly 80% of which are singletons. The sample is drawn from a study of cytomegalovirus exposure and HLA in healthy donors. Overall study results and limits: CMV serostatus alone was available as immune exposure information. CMV antigen specificity was confirmed in vitro for a few CMV-associated chains.

This TCR was recovered from a man younger than 40 in good health and CMV-seronegative. The sample comprised PBMCs.

CDR3 bases: TGTGCCAGCAGCTTTGGCGGGGGGAGGTCAGATACGCAGTATTTT. It specifies CASSFGGGRSDTQYF. This chain connects TRBV7-9 to TRBJ2-3; 8 bases fit TRBD2. Germline CDR1 reads SEHNR; CDR2 reads FQNEAQ (reference sequence). This CDR3 comprises 15 residues. Trimming cost V 3 bases and J 4 bases; bases outside gene matches: 6.